This paragraph reports one T cell receptor (beta chain). Its antigen is currently unknown. This sample was taken from a study of cytomegalovirus exposure and HLA in healthy donors. Researchers ran the PCR with 60 Vbeta and 13 Jbeta primers. Only in-frame clones appear in the TCRdb table, and some are missing; sequencing was by immunoSEQ multiplex PCR. This sample yields about 110,000 clones, of which about 80% are seen a single time; roughly 5% belongs to the top ten. The CDR3 consists of 14 residues. Germline CDR1 KGHSH, CDR2 LQKENI. V trimming: 0 bases; J trimming: 13 bases; junction bases outside the gene matches: 8. Study results and caveats: Sequencing likely caused a cluster of highly shared sequence variants.

The rearrangement joins TRBV18 to TRBJ2-2; 7 bases are shared with TRBD2. The sequence was obtained from a female donor in good health and CMV-seropositive. Sample: PBMCs. CDR3 bases: TGTGCCAGCTCACCACCGGTTATCGCGGGAGTGCTGTTTTTT. It encodes CASSPPVIAGVLFF. Full variable domain (remainder filled in from reference TRBV18 and TRBJ2-2): NAGVMQNPRHLVRRRGQEARLRCSPMKGHSHVYWYRQLPEEGLKFMVYLQKENIIDESGMPKERFSAEFPKEGPSILRIQQVVRGDSAAYFCASSPPVIAGVLFFGEGSRLTVL.